This record covers a single TCR beta chain. Transcripts of RNA were the source for amplifying TCR beta CDR3 regions. First-round RT-PCR relied on HTBI primers, and a second-round multiplex PCR came next. MiXCR, run by TCRdb on the multiplex PCR reads, gives a single entry per CDR3 protein. The sample gives more than 300,000 distinct CDR3 sequences, about 18% of which show up once; 2% to 2.5% is in the top ten. The CDR3 sequence is 17 residues long. Germline V CDR1 and CDR2: SGDLS, YYNGEE. Trimming left V 0 bases short and J 3 bases short, with 18 bases between. These data belong to a study of Graves' ophthalmopathy and Graves' hyperthyroidism.

Material: peripheral blood. The J gene is TRBJ1-2, the V gene TRBV9; D not resolved. This receptor was obtained from an adult woman with stable Graves' hyperthyroidism. The CDR3 nucleotides are TGTGCCAGCAGCGTAGCGGGTAGTCAGGCCTATGACTATGGCTACACCTTC. Translated, it gives CASSVAGSQAYDYGYTF.